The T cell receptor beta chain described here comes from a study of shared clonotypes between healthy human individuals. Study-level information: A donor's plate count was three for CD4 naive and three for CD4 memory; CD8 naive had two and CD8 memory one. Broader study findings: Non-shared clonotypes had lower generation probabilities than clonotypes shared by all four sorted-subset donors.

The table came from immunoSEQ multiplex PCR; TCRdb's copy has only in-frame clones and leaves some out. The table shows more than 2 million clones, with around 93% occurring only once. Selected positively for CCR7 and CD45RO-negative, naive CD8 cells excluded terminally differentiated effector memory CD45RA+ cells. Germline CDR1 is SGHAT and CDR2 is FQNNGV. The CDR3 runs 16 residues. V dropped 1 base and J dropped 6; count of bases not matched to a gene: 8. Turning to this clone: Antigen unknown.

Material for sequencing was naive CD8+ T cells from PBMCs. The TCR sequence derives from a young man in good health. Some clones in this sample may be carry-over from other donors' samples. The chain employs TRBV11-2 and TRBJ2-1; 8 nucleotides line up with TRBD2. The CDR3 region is CASSLGGGGTSNEQFF. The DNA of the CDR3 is TGTGCCAGCAGCTTAGGAGGAGGGGGGACTAGCAATGAGCAGTTCTTC.